Below are 13 T cell receptor beta chains sequenced from a single sample in a study of blood T cell repertoires in COVID-19. The method was immunoSEQ multiplex PCR; TCRdb's version includes in-frame clones alone and lacks a portion of them. Of about 220,000 clones listed, 88% are singletons. Sequencing was performed on PBMCs or T cells enriched from blood (not recorded which). The receptor set was obtained from a woman aged 25 to 39 who had recovered from COVID-19.

For the CDR3, the DNA is TGCGCCAGCAGCCCAACGGGACTCCTGCCAGGCGACGAGCAGTACTTC. It encodes CASSPTGLLPGDEQYF. The V call is TRBV5-1, the J call TRBJ2-7; TRBD2 is a possible D gene (6 bases). The V end was cut by 4 bases, the J end by 5 bases, with 22 bases between. Germline CDR1 is SGHRS and CDR2 is YFSETQ. The CDR3 covers 16 residues.

Here the CDR3 reads CASSPLGGAFVNTEAFF. The CDR3 DNA reads as TGTGCCAGCAGCCCTTTAGGGGGGGCGTTTGTAAACACTGAAGCTTTCTTT. The chain is built from TRBV5-4 and TRBJ1-1, with D maybe TRBD1 (6 bases). Trimming left V 4 bases short and J 2 bases short, with 21 bases between. The CDR3 extends over 17 amino acids. CDR1 and CDR2 (germline): SGHNT, YYREEE (reference sequence).

The chain couples TRBV18 to TRBJ2-5; no reliable D call. V lost 4 bases and J 0 bases, leaving 3 bases between the germline ends. Germline V gene sequence: CDR1 KGHSH, CDR2 LQKENI. This CDR3 has 12 amino acids. The CDR3 region is CASSLYQETQYF. DNA of the CDR3: TGTGCCAGCTCACTCTACCAAGAGACCCAGTACTTC.

The V gene is TRBV2, the J gene TRBJ1-5, with TRBD1 matching 10 bases. The germline gives CDR1 SNHLY, CDR2 FYNNEI. Germline trimming cut 6 bases from V and 6 bases from J; bases unmatched to any gene: 8. The CDR3 extends over 15 amino acids. DNA for the CDR3: TGTGCCAGCAGCACCGGGACAGGGGCGACTCAGCCCCAGCATTTT. This sequence encodes CASSTGTGATQPQHF.

The rearrangement uses TRBV7-2 and TRBJ1-4; TRBD1 aligns across 7 bases. J lost 2 bases, V lost 6 bases, and 3 bases had no gene match. The CDR3 spans 14 residues. Germline CDR1 is SGHTA and CDR2 is FQGNSA. The CDR3 nucleotides are TGTGCCAGCAGGTCGGGACAGACTAATGAAAAACTGTTTTTT. Translating it yields CASRSGQTNEKLFF.

The chain couples TRBV2 to TRBJ2-1; 8 bases are shared with TRBD2. The CDR3 loop spans 14 amino acids. The V gene's germline CDR1 is SNHLY and CDR2 FYNNEI. The ends lost 3 bases at V and 8 bases at J; junction bases unmatched: 6. As DNA, the CDR3 is TGTGCCAGCAGTGACCCGGGGGGGCGGTATGAGCAGTTCTTC. This codes for CASSDPGGRYEQFF. Full variable domain (missing parts from reference TRBV2 and TRBJ2-1): EPEVTQTPSHQVTQMGQEVILRCVPISNHLYFYWYRQILGQKVEFLVSFYNNEISEKSEIFDDQFSVERPDGSNFTLKIRSTKLEDSAMYFCASSDPGGRYEQFFGPGTRLTVL.

The V call is TRBV11-3, the J call TRBJ1-1; D remains ambiguous. CDR3 length: 11 amino acids. Germline V gives CDR1 SGHNT, CDR2 YENEEA. V shed 4 bases and J shed 7 bases, with 7 bases lying between them. The CDR3 bases are TGTGCCAGCAGCTCCGGAGTTGAAGCTTTCTTT. Its translation is CASSSGVEAFF.

The rearrangement uses TRBV19 and TRBJ1-4, with 10 positions matching TRBD1. The germline gives CDR1 LNHDA, CDR2 SQIVND (reference sequence). CDR3 length equals 15 residues. With 3 bases clipped from V and 7 bases from J, the junction kept 5 bases outside the gene matches. CDR3 sequence: CASSIPDRGLEKLFF. CDR3 bases: TGTGCCAGTAGTATCCCTGACAGGGGGCTTGAAAAACTGTTTTTT.

This sequence joins TRBV9 and TRBJ2-2; no clear D. V dropped 1 base and J dropped 1 base, with 5 bases sitting between them. The CDR3 consists of 14 residues. Germline V lookup: CDR1 SGDLS, CDR2 YYNGEE. CDR3 coding DNA: TGTGCCAGCAGCGTAAGAGGGAACACCGGGGAGCTGTTTTTT. It is translated as CASSVRGNTGELFF. Combining the CDR3 with reference TRBV9 and TRBJ2-2 gives the whole variable domain DSGVTQTPKHLITATGQRVTLRCSPRSGDLSVYWYQQSLDQGLQFLIQYYNGEERAKGNILERFSAQQFPDLHSELNLSSLELGDSALYFCASSVRGNTGELFFGEGSRLTVL.

The rearrangement uses TRBV6-2 or TRBV6-3 and TRBJ1-2, with 9 bases aligning to TRBD1. The length of the CDR3 is 14 residues. J lost 8 bases, V lost 0 bases, and 4 bases had no gene match. Germline lookup yields CDR1 MNHEY and CDR2 SVGEGT. CDR3 coding DNA: TGTGCCAGCAGTTACTCTACAGGGGGCTGGGGCTACACCTTC. Protein: CASSYSTGGWGYTF.

CDR3 in DNA: TGTGCCAGCAGCCACCGGGGGGGACGCGATGAGCAGTTCTTC. Its translation is CASSHRGGRDEQFF. The chain has TRBV9 and TRBJ2-1, with 8 bases that match TRBD2. J gave up 8 bases and V 4 bases, and 8 bases lay outside the gene matches. The CDR3 totals 14 residues. Germline V gives CDR1 SGDLS, CDR2 YYNGEE. Supplemented by reference TRBV9 and TRBJ2-1, the full variable domain reads DSGVTQTPKHLITATGQRVTLRCSPRSGDLSVYWYQQSLDQGLQFLIQYYNGEERAKGNILERFSAQQFPDLHSELNLSSLELGDSALYFCASSHRGGRDEQFFGPGTRLTVL.

A note on this clone: Other DNA sequences from this sample encode an identical CDR3 as well. The chain uses TRBV5-4 and TRBJ2-5, with 7 positions matching TRBD1. J gave up 5 bases and V 2 bases, and 3 bases lay outside the gene matches. This CDR3 has 13 residues. From germline, CDR1 is SGHNT and CDR2 YYREEE (reference sequence). The CDR3 sequence is CASSLQGLETQYF. The CDR3 DNA reads as TGTGCCAGCAGCTTACAGGGGTTGGAGACCCAGTACTTC.

The rearrangement links TRBV6-6 to TRBJ2-3; 12 bases fit TRBD2. Germline V lookup: CDR1 MNHNY, CDR2 SVGAGI (reference sequence). The J segment lost 6 bases and the V segment lost 6 bases, leaving 7 bases of the junction unmatched. The CDR3 has 15 amino acids. CDR3 sequence: CASSHITSGGDTQYF. In DNA, the CDR3 is TGTGCCAGCAGCCATATTACTAGCGGGGGGGATACGCAGTATTTT.